Below are 9 T cell receptor beta chains sequenced from a single sample in a study of T cell responses to AZD1222 COVID-19 vaccine. Profiled with immunoSEQ multiplex PCR; TCRdb holds only in-frame clones, not every one. Of approximately 30,000 clones in the sample, 80% to 90% are singletons; the top ten hold approximately 11%. Sequencing was performed on peripheral blood, taken 28 days after the second AZD1222 dose. These receptors were collected from an adult who received the AZD1222 COVID-19 vaccine.

The chain carries TRBV7-6 and TRBJ2-7; TRBD2 aligns across 14 bases. This CDR3 is built from 15 residues. CDR1 is SGHVS and CDR2 is FNYEAQ in the germline V gene. With 5 bases clipped from V and 5 bases from J, the junction kept 5 bases outside the gene matches. CDR3 residues: CASSTGLAGDHEQYF. The CDR3, as DNA: TGTGCCAGCAGCACGGGACTAGCGGGAGACCACGAGCAGTACTTC.

The table lists this clone with a count of one. This chain uses TRBV10-3 with TRBJ1-1; TRBD1 might be the D (5 bases). V shed 0 bases and J shed 1 base, with 9 bases lying between them. The CDR3 has 15 residues. CDR1 and CDR2 from the germline V gene are ENHRY and SYGVKD. CDR3 region: CAISESGRANTEAFF. CDR3 sequence (DNA): TGTGCCATCAGTGAGTCTGGCAGGGCGAACACTGAAGCTTTCTTT.

The chain uses TRBV27 and TRBJ2-1; no clear D gene. Looked up from germline, CDR1 is MNHEY and CDR2 is SMNVEV (reference sequence). The CDR3 covers 14 residues. The V end was cut by 0 bases, the J end by 7 bases, with 10 bases between. The CDR3 sequence: CASSLSGPTNEQFF. Here the CDR3 DNA reads TGTGCCAGCAGTTTATCAGGACCGACAAATGAGCAGTTCTTC.

V gene TRBV11-2 combines with J gene TRBJ1-2; D gene uncertain. The CDR3 sequence is 15 residues long. Trimming took off 1 base at V and 3 bases at J, with 12 bases between the two ends. The V gene's germline CDR1 is SGHAT and CDR2 FQNNGV. CDR3 region: CASSLGPGRDYGYTF. The CDR3 DNA follows: TGTGCCAGCAGCTTAGGGCCGGGAAGGGACTATGGCTACACCTTC.

The genes are TRBV5-1 and TRBJ2-7, with 12 bases identical to TRBD1. Germline V gives CDR1 SGHRS, CDR2 YFSETQ. Trimming removed 0 bases from V and 5 bases from J; junction bases left unmatched: 15. The CDR3 is made up of 19 amino acids. The CDR3 region is CASSLGLNYGTGGNDEQYF. Here the CDR3 DNA reads TGCGCCAGCAGCTTGGGACTTAATTATGGGACAGGGGGCAACGACGAGCAGTACTTC. Supplemented by reference TRBV5-1 and TRBJ2-7, the full variable domain reads KAGVTQTPRYLIKTRGQQVTLSCSPISGHRSVSWYQQTPGQGLQFLFEYFSETQRNKGNFPGRFSGRQFSNSRSEMNVSTLELGDSALYLCASSLGLNYGTGGNDEQYFGPGTRLTVT.

This clone appeared a few times. This chain uses TRBV5-6 with TRBJ1-1; no clear D gene. CDR1 SGHDT and CDR2 YYEEEE come from the germline V gene. Trimming stripped 0 bases from V and 5 bases from J, with 8 bases between. The CDR3 is 13 residues long. Here the CDR3 DNA reads TGTGCCAGCAGCTTGGAACGGTTGACTGAAGCTTTCTTT. Protein sequence: CASSLERLTEAFF.

Only a few counts were recorded for this clone. This chain connects TRBV28 to TRBJ1-2, with D unresolved. Trimming took off 2 bases at V and 8 bases at J, with 9 bases between the two ends. The CDR3 has 12 amino acids. Germline CDR1 and CDR2: MDHEN and SYDVKM. CDR3 protein: CASSLGSRGYTF. CDR3 sequence (DNA): TGTGCCAGCAGTTTAGGATCAAGGGGCTACACCTTC.

The chain recombines TRBV9 with TRBJ1-1, with 7 bases identical to TRBD1. The V gene's germline CDR1 is SGDLS and CDR2 YYNGEE. The CDR3 sequence is 14 residues long. J was trimmed by 5 bases and V by 4 bases; bases with no gene match: 8. In nucleotides, the CDR3 is TGTGCCAGCAGCACCAGACAGGGAGAAACTGAAGCTTTCTTT. This gives the protein CASSTRQGETEAFF.

This clone is a singleton in its sample. This chain joins TRBV6-1 and TRBJ2-6; D is possibly TRBD1 or TRBD2 (5 bases each). CDR1 and CDR2 from the germline V gene are MNHNS and SASEGT. CDR3 length: 17 amino acids. V lost 4 bases and J 0 bases, leaving 13 bases between the germline ends. The CDR3 DNA is TGTGCCAGCAGTGTTCCGGGACGGTTCTCTGGGGCCAACGTCCTGACTTTC. Its protein is CASSVPGRFSGANVLTF.